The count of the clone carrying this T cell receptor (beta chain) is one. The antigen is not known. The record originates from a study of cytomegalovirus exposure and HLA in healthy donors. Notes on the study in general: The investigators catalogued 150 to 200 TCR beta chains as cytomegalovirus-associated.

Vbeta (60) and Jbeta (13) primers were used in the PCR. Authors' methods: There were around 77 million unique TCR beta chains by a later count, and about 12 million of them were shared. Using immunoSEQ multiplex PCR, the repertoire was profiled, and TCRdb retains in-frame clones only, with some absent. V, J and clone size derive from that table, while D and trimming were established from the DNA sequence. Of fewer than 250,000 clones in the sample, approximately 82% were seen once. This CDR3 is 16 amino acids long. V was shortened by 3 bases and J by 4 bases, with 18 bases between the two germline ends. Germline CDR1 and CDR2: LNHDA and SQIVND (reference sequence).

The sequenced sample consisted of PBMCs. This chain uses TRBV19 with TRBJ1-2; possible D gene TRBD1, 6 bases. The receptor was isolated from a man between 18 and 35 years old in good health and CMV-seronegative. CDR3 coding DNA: TGTGCCAGTAGTATCGGTTTCAGGGGTTATGTCTATGGCTACACCTTC. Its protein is CASSIGFRGYVYGYTF. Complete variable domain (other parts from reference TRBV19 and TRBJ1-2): DGGITQSPKYLFRKEGQNVTLSCEQNLNHDAMYWYRQDPGQGLRLIYYSQIVNDFQKGDIAEGYSVSREKKESFPLTVTSAQKNPTAFYLCASSIGFRGYVYGYTFGSGTRLTVV.